Listed below are T cell receptor beta chains from one sample, sequenced in a study of cytomegalovirus exposure and HLA in healthy donors. The assay was immunoSEQ multiplex PCR, and TCRdb's table has in-frame clones only and misses some. The data contain more than 85,000 clones, around 80% of them singletons. The sequenced sample was PBMCs. The receptors shown here come from a woman between 18 and 29 years old in good health and CMV-seronegative. The CDR3 runs from the conserved cysteine through the conserved F or W. Fields, in order: CDR3 DNA, CDR3 protein, clone size, D gene, J gene, V gene. D genes are given only for firm matches. Not all rows give a size; the values are once, few, many and, for expanded clones, a class.

TGTGCCAGCAGTTCCCGACGGGACAGGGGCTCTATGAACACTGAAGCTTTCTTT,CASSSRRDRGSMNTEAFF,.,TRBD1,TRBJ1-1,TRBV28
TGCGCCAGCAGTATATCCGGGACTAGCGGCTCCTACGAGCAGTACTTC,CASSISGTSGSYEQYF,.,TRBD2,TRBJ2-7,TRBV10-2
TGTGCCAGCAGCCCGGACAATCCAACTAATGAAAAACTGTTTTTT,CASSPDNPTNEKLFF,.,.,TRBJ1-4,TRBV6-5
TGTGCCAGCCAGGGACAGGGGAACAATCAGCCCCAGCATTTT,CASQGQGNNQPQHF,.,TRBD1,TRBJ1-5,TRBV19
TGCGCCAGCAGCCAAATTATCGACAGGACGGCGGATAACACTGAAGCTTTCTTT,CASSQIIDRTADNTEAFF,.,.,TRBJ1-1,TRBV4-3
TGCGCCAGCAGCCAAGATCCTCCAATAGCGGGGGGGTCTTACAATGAGCAGTTCTTC,CASSQDPPIAGGSYNEQFF,.,TRBD2,TRBJ2-1,TRBV4-3
TGCGCCAGCAGCCAAGATTTGGGTGAGGGCACTGAAGCTTTCTTT,CASSQDLGEGTEAFF,.,.,TRBJ1-1,TRBV4-3
TGCAGCGTAATCATAGATACGCAGTATTTT,CSVIIDTQYF,.,.,TRBJ2-3,TRBV29-1
TGTGCCAGCAGTCCCCCGAGGGGGATCTCTTCACCCCTCCACTTT,CASSPPRGISSPLHF,.,.,TRBJ1-6,TRBV28
TGTGCCTGGGAGCGGGAGGGCCGAAATGAGCAGTTCTTC,CAWEREGRNEQFF,.,TRBD2,TRBJ2-1,TRBV30
TGTGCCAGCAGAACAGGGGCGGAGACCCAGTACTTC,CASRTGAETQYF,.,TRBD1,TRBJ2-5,TRBV28
TGTGCCAGCAGTAACAGGGGTGTTTCCTCCTACGAGCAGTACTTC,CASSNRGVSSYEQYF,.,TRBD1,TRBJ2-7,TRBV28
TGTGCCAGCAGCACCCAGGACAGGGGGGTTGGAAAACTGTTTTTT,CASSTQDRGVGKLFF,.,TRBD1,TRBJ1-4,TRBV9
TGCGCCAGCAGCTTGGGGGTCCTTAGCTCGGGCACCGGGGAGCTGTTTTTT,CASSLGVLSSGTGELFF,.,.,TRBJ2-2,TRBV5-1
TGTGCCAGCAGTCTCTTGGGGACTCGGGATGGCTACACCTTC,CASSLLGTRDGYTF,.,.,TRBJ1-2,TRBV28
TGTGCTACGCGGGACCTTAGCAATCAGCCCCAGCATTTT,CATRDLSNQPQHF,.,.,TRBJ1-5,TRBV5-8
TGTGCCAGCTCCCCCGTTAAGGTTACAAGGGGAGAGACCCAGTACTTC,CASSPVKVTRGETQYF,.,.,TRBJ2-5,TRBV18
TGTGCCAGCAGTTCCTACCAGCGGGGTAGCGAGACCCAGTACTTC,CASSSYQRGSETQYF,.,TRBD2,TRBJ2-5,TRBV27
TGTGCCAGCTCACCAGGGACAGGGGCATACAATGAGCAGTTCTTC,CASSPGTGAYNEQFF,.,TRBD1,TRBJ2-1,TRBV18
TGTGCCAGTAGTATCAGGACGGTGAGGGGAGGGCAGCCCCAGCATTTT,CASSIRTVRGGQPQHF,.,.,TRBJ1-5,TRBV19
TGTGCCAGTAATATCCTGGCGGGGGGCCCGGCCGGGGAGCTGTTTTTT,CASNILAGGPAGELFF,.,TRBD2,TRBJ2-2,TRBV19
TGTGCCGTCGGGACTAAGGCGGGCAATGAGCAGTTCTTC,CAVGTKAGNEQFF,.,TRBD2,TRBJ2-1,TRBV2
TGTGCCAGCAGCCCGATAGGTCTGACTAGCCCACCCGTCACCTACAATGAGCAGTTCTTC,CASSPIGLTSPPVTYNEQFF,.,TRBD2,TRBJ2-1,TRBV7-3
TGTTCCAGCAGCCCTAGGGGAGGGGAATACGAGCAGTACTTC,CSSSPRGGEYEQYF,.,TRBD2,TRBJ2-7,TRBV7-9
TGTGCCTGGAGTCCAGGGACACAGCAGTTCTTC,CAWSPGTQQFF,.,.,TRBJ2-1,TRBV30
TGTGCCAGCAGGGTTAACGGGAGAAGGAGCACCGAGCAGTACTTC,CASRVNGRRSTEQYF,once,.,TRBJ2-7,TRBV27
TGTGCCAGCAGCTTGGGCTACCGCAATGAGCAGTTCTTC,CASSLGYRNEQFF,.,.,TRBJ2-1,TRBV11-2
TGTGCCTGGAGTTTGGGGCTGGCTGAAAAACTGTTTTTT,CAWSLGLAEKLFF,.,.,TRBJ1-4,TRBV30
TGTGCCAGCAGCGCGGGAGGGAGCACAGATACGCAGTATTTT,CASSAGGSTDTQYF,.,TRBD2,TRBJ2-3,TRBV5-4
TGTGCCAGCAGCTCCCCGGTCTTGTATGGCTACACCTTC,CASSSPVLYGYTF,.,.,TRBJ1-2,TRBV7-2
TGTGCCAGCAGCGTAAGGCCTAGCGGGATCTCCTACAATGAGCAGTTCTTC,CASSVRPSGISYNEQFF,.,TRBD2,TRBJ2-1,TRBV9
TGTGCCATCAGTGGTAAGGGGGGGGGCAGCGGTTCCGAGCAGTACTTC,CAISGKGGGSGSEQYF,.,.,TRBJ2-7,TRBV10-3
TGCGCCAGCAGTGAGACTAGCGGGGGGGGGAATGAGCAGTTCTTC,CASSETSGGGNEQFF,.,TRBD2,TRBJ2-1,TRBV6-4
TGTGCCAGCAGCTTATATTTGACCGGAGACACCGGGGAGCTGTTTTTT,CASSLYLTGDTGELFF,.,.,TRBJ2-2,TRBV7-2
TGTGCCAGCGGGGGGGCAGGGGACTACAATGAGCAGTTCTTC,CASGGAGDYNEQFF,few,TRBD2,TRBJ2-1,TRBV19